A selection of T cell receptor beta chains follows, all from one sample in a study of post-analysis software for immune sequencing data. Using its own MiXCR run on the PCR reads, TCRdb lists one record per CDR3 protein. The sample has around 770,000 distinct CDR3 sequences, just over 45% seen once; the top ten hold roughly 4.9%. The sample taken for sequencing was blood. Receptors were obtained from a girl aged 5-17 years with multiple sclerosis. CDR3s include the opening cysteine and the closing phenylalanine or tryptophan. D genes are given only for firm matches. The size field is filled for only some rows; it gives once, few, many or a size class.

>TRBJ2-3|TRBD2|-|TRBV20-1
CSATYRREDSTDTQYF
TGCAGTGCTACCTATAGGCGGGAGGATAGCACAGATACGCAGTATTTT
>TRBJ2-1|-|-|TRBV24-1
CATSDPGGASSYNEQFF
TGTGCCACCAGTGATCCCGGCGGGGCGAGCTCCTACAATGAGCAGTTCTTC
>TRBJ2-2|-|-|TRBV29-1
CSGEAPRGELFF
TGCAGCGGTGAAGCCCCCCGCGGGGAGCTGTTTTTT
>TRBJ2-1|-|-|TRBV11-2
CASSLAHRDNEQFF
TGTGCCAGCAGCTTAGCTCACAGGGACAATGAGCAGTTCTTC
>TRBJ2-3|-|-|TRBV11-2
CASSWTADTQYF
TGTGCCAGCAGCTGGACCGCGGATACGCAGTATTTT
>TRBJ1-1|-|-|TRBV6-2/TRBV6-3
CASSRSREWVNTEAFF
TGTGCCAGCAGCCGCAGCAGGGAGTGGGTGAACACTGAAGCTTTCTTT
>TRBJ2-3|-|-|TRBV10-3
CAISEGDLTDTQYF
TGTGCCATCAGTGAGGGCGACCTGACAGATACGCAGTATTTT
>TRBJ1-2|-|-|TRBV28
CASSWEDGSYGYTF
TGTGCCAGCAGTTGGGAGGACGGAAGCTATGGCTACACCTTC
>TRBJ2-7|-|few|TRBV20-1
CSVRVSPYEQYF
TGCAGTGTCCGCGTCTCCCCCTACGAGCAGTACTTC
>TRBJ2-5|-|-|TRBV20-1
CSARDFRAGQETQYF
TGCAGTGCTAGAGATTTTAGAGCCGGACAAGAGACCCAGTACTTC
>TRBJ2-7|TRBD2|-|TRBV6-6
CVSGGSEQYF
TGTGTCAGCGGGGGTAGCGAGCAGTACTTC
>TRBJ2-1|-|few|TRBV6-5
CASSPRLTYNEQFF
TGTGCCAGCAGTCCAAGATTAACCTACAATGAGCAGTTCTTC
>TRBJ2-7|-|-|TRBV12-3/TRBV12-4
CASSWGTNSYEQYF
TGTGCCAGCAGTTGGGGGACCAACTCCTACGAGCAGTACTTC
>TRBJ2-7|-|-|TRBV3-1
CASSPPGTLYEQYF
TGTGCCAGCAGCCCTCCCGGGACACTTTACGAGCAGTACTTC
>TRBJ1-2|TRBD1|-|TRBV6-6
CASRAPDKQGGYGYTF
TGTGCCAGCAGAGCCCCAGACAAACAGGGGGGGTATGGCTACACCTTC
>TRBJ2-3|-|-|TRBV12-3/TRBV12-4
CTSLGAASGTDTQYF
TGTACCTCCCTTGGGGCCGCTTCTGGCACAGATACGCAGTATTTT
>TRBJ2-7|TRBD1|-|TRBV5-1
CASSWDSGTYEQYF
TGCGCCAGCAGCTGGGACAGTGGTACCTACGAGCAGTACTTC
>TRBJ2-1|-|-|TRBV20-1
CSAIAAHGYNEQFF
TGCAGTGCTATCGCGGCCCATGGGTACAATGAGCAGTTCTTC
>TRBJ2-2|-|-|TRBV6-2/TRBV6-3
CASRAGGELFF
TGTGCCAGCAGGGCTGGCGGGGAGCTGTTTTTT
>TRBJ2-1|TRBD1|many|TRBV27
CASRPTGTNEQFF
TGTGCCAGCAGACCGACAGGGACCAATGAGCAGTTCTTC
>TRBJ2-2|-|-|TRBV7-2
CASTLSFMAGELFF
TGTGCCAGCACCTTGAGTTTCATGGCCGGGGAGCTGTTTTTT
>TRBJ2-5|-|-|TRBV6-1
CASSEGVGMGYQETQYF
TGTGCCAGCAGTGAAGGTGTGGGAATGGGGTACCAAGAGACCCAGTACTTC
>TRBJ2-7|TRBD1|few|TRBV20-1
CSAMFPGQLYEQYF
TGCAGTGCAATGTTTCCGGGACAGCTCTACGAGCAGTACTTC
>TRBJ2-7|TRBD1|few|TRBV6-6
CASMAPGQGYYEQYF
TGTGCCAGCATGGCTCCGGGACAGGGGTACTACGAGCAGTACTTC
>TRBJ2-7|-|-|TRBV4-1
CASSQDGMGSYEQYF
TGCGCCAGCAGCCAAGATGGTATGGGATCCTACGAGCAGTACTTC
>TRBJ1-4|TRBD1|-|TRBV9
CASSAGQSEKLFF
TGTGCCAGCAGCGCGGGACAGTCGGAAAAACTGTTTTTT
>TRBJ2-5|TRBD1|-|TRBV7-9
CASRPQGEETQYF
TGTGCCAGCAGACCCCAGGGGGAAGAGACCCAGTACTTC
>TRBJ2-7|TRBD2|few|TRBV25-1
CASKSGGSYEQYF
TGTGCCAGCAAGTCGGGAGGCTCCTACGAGCAGTACTTC
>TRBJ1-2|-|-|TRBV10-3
CAISELPAGDGYTF
TGTGCCATCAGTGAGCTGCCCGCTGGGGATGGCTACACCTTC
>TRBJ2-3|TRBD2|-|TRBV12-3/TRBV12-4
CASQPGLAVDTQYF
TGTGCCAGCCAACCGGGACTAGCAGTAGATACGCAGTATTTT
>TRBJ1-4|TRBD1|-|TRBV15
CATSRTGGPTNEKLFF
TGTGCCACCAGCAGGACAGGGGGCCCAACTAATGAAAAACTGTTTTTT
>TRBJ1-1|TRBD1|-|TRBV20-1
CSARGTGGLNRGDTEAFF
TGCAGTGCTAGAGGGACAGGGGGCCTTAACAGGGGGGACACTGAAGCTTTCTTT
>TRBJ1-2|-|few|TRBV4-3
CASSPSRGSGGYTF
TGCGCCAGCAGCCCCTCGCGAGGGTCGGGTGGCTACACCTTC
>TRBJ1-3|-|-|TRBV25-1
CASSGPDRGNTIYF
TGTGCCAGCAGTGGACCTGACAGGGGAAACACCATATATTTT
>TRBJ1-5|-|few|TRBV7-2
CASSLGGRSNQPQHF
TGTGCCAGCAGCTTAGGGGGGAGGAGCAATCAGCCCCAGCATTTT
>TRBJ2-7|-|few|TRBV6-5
CASSYSPGGAYEQYF
TGTGCCAGCAGTTACTCACCCGGGGGAGCCTACGAGCAGTACTTC
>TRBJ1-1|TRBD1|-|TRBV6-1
CASSARQGTEAFF
TGTGCCAGCAGTGCCCGACAGGGAACTGAAGCTTTCTTT
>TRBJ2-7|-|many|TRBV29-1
CSVEDQGATYEQYF
TGCAGCGTTGAAGATCAGGGCGCTACCTACGAGCAGTACTTC
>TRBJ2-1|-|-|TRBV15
CATSLSSYNEQFF
TGTGCCACCAGCTTATCCTCCTACAATGAGCAGTTCTTC
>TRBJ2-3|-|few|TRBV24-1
CATSDPKTDTQYF
TGTGCCACCAGTGATCCTAAAACAGATACGCAGTATTTT
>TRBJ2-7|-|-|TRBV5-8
CASSLGQLQRYEQYF
TGTGCCAGCAGCTTGGGCCAGCTCCAGAGGTACGAGCAGTACTTC
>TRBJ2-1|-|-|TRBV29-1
CSVERPNNEQFF
TGCAGCGTTGAGAGACCGAACAATGAGCAGTTCTTC
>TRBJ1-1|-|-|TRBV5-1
CASFRSPETNTEAFF
TGCGCCAGCTTCCGTTCCCCCGAAACGAACACTGAAGCTTTCTTT
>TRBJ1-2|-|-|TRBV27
CASSGNGGYTF
TGTGCCAGCAGTGGCAATGGTGGCTACACCTTC
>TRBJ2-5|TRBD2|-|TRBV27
CASSSSGRAGGAETQYF
TGTGCCAGCAGTTCTAGCGGGAGGGCTGGGGGTGCAGAGACCCAGTACTTC